This T cell receptor beta chain was documented in a study of cytomegalovirus exposure and HLA in healthy donors. Study observations and caveats: Follow-up analysis seemed to connect common viral pathogens with several of the most significant clusters identified.

PCR employed 60 Vbeta and 13 Jbeta primers. Libraries were prepared by immunoSEQ multiplex PCR; TCRdb keeps only in-frame clonotypes and omits some of them. The sample consists of 200,000 to 300,000 clones, approximately 84% of them appearing once. Regarding this clone: What it recognizes is unknown.

The sequence derives from a middle-aged woman in good health and CMV-seropositive. Sequencing was carried out using PBMCs.

CDR3 residues: CASSPFGSYNEQFF. CDR3 coding DNA: TGTGCCAGCAGCCCCTTCGGCTCCTACAATGAGCAGTTCTTC. The chain carries TRBV6-5 and TRBJ2-1; D uncertain. Germline CDR1 and CDR2: MNHEY and SVGAGI. The CDR3 consists of 14 residues. V lost 6 bases and J 0 bases, leaving 9 bases between the germline ends.